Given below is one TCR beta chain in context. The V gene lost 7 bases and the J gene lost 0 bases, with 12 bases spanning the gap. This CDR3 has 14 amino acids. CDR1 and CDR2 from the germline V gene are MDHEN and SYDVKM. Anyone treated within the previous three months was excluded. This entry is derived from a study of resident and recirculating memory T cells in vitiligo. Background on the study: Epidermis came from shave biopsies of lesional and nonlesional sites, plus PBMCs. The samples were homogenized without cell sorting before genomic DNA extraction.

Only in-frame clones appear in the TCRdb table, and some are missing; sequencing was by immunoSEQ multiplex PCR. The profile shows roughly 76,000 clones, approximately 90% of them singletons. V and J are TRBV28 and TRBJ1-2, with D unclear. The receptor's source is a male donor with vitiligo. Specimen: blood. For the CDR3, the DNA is TGTGCCAGCACCCGCGCCGGAGCTAACTATGGCTACACCTTC. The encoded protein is CASTRAGANYGYTF.